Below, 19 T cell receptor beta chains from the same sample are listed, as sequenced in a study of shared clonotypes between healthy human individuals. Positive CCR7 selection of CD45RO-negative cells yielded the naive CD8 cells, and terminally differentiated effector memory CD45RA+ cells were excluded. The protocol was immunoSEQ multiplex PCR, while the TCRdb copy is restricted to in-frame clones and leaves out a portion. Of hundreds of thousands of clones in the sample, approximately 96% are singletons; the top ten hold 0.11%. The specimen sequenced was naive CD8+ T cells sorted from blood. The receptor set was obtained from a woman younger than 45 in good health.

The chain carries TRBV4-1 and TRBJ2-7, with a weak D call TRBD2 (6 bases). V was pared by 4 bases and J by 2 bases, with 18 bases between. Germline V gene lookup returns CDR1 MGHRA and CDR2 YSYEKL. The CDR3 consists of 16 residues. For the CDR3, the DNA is TGCGCCAGCAGCCCTCCTTTCGGGGGAGAAGCCTACGAGCAGTACTTC. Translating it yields CASSPPFGGEAYEQYF.

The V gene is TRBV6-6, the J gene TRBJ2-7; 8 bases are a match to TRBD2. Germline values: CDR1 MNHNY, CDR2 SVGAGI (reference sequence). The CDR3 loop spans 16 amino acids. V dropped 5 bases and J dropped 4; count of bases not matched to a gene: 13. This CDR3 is CASSADVTPSGYEQYF. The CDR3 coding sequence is TGTGCCAGCAGTGCAGACGTTACCCCTAGCGGGTACGAGCAGTACTTC.

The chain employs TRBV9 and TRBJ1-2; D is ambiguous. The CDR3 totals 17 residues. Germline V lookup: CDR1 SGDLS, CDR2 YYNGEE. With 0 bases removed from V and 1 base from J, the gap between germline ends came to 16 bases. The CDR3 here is CASSVVRTESFNYGYTF. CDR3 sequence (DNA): TGTGCCAGCAGCGTAGTTAGGACGGAAAGCTTTAACTATGGCTACACCTTC.

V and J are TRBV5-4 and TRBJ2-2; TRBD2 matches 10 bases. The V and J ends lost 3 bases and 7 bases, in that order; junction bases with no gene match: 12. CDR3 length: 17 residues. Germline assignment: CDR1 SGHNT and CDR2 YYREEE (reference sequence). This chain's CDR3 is CASSSEPGTSVSGELFF. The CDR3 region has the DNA TGTGCCAGCAGCTCTGAACCCGGGACTAGCGTTAGCGGGGAGCTGTTTTTT.

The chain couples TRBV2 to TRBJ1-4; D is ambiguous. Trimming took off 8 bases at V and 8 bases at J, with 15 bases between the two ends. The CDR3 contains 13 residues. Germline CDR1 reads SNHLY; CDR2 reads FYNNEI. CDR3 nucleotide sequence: TGTGCCAGCGGATTTGGCGGGAGAGAAAAACTGTTTTTT. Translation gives CASGFGGREKLFF.

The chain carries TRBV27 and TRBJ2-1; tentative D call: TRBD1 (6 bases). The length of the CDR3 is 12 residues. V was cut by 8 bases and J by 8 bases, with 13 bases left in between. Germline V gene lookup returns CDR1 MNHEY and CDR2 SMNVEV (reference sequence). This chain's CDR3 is CASRQGYDEQFF. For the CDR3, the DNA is TGTGCCAGCCGCCAGGGGTACGATGAGCAGTTCTTC.

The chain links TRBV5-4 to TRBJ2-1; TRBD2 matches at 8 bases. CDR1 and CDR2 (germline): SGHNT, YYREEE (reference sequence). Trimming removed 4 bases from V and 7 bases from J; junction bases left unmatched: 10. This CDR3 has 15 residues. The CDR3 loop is CASSERAGVGNEQFF. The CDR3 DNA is TGTGCCAGCAGCGAACGAGCGGGAGTTGGGAATGAGCAGTTCTTC.

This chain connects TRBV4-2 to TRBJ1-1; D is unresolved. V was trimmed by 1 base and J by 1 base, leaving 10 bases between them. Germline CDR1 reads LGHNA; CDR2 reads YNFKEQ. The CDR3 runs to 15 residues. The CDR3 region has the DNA TGTGCCAGCAGCCAAGTGGCAGGAGAGAACACTGAAGCTTTCTTT. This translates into CASSQVAGENTEAFF.

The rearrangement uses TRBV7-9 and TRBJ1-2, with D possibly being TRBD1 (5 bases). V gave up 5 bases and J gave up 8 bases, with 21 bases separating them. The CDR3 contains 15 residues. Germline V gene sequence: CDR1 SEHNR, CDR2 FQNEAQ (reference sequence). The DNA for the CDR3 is TGTGCCAGCAGCCCCCTCGAGGGACCGGCAGGGGGCTACACCTTC. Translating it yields CASSPLEGPAGGYTF.

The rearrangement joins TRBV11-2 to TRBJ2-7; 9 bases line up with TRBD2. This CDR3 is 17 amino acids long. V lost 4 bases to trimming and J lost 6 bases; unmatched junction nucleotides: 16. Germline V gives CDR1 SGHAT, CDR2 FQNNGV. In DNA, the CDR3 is TGTGCCAGCAGCTCGGCCGGGACTAGCCTACTGGGCTTCGAGCAGTACTTC. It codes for CASSSAGTSLLGFEQYF.

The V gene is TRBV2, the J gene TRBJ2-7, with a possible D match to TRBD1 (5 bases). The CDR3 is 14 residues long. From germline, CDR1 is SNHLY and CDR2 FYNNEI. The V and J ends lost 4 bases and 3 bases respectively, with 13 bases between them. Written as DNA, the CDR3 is TGTGCCAGCAGTGTACCGGACACGGTCTACGAGCAGTACTTC. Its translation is CASSVPDTVYEQYF.

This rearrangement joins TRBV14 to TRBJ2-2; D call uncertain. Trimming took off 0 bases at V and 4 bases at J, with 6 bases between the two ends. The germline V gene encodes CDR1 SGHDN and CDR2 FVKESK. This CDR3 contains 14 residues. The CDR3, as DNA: TGTGCCAGCAGCCAAGAGTGGCCCACCGGGGAGCTGTTTTTT. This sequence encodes CASSQEWPTGELFF.

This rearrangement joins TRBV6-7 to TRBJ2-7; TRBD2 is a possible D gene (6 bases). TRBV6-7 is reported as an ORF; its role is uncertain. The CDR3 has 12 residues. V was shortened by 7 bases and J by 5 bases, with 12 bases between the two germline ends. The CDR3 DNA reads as TGTGCCAGCATCGTCGGGAGTGACGAGCAGTACTTC. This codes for CASIVGSDEQYF.

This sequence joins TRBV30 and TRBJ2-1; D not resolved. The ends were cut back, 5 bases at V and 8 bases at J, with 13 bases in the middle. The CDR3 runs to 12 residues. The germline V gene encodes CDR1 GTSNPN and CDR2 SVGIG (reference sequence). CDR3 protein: CAWSATWDEQFF. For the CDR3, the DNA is TGTGCCTGGTCAGCGACGTGGGATGAGCAGTTCTTC.

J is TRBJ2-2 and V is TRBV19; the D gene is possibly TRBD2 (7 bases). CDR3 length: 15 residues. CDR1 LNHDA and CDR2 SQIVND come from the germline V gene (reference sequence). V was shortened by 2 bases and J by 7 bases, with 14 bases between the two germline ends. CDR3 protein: CASSINRGAYGELFF. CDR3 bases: TGTGCCAGTAGTATAAATCGGGGGGCGTACGGGGAGCTGTTTTTT. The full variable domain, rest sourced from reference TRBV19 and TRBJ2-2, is DGGITQSPKYLFRKEGQNVTLSCEQNLNHDAMYWYRQDPGQGLRLIYYSQIVNDFQKGDIAEGYSVSREKKESFPLTVTSAQKNPTAFYLCASSINRGAYGELFFGEGSRLTVL.

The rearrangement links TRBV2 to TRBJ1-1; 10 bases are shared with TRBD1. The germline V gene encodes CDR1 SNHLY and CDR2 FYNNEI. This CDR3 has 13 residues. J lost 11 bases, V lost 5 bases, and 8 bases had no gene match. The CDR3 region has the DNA TGTGCCAGCAGTTTGGACAGGGGGAGTATGGCTTTCTTT. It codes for CASSLDRGSMAFF. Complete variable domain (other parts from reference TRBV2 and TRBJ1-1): EPEVTQTPSHQVTQMGQEVILRCVPISNHLYFYWYRQILGQKVEFLVSFYNNEISEKSEIFDDQFSVERPDGSNFTLKIRSTKLEDSAMYFCASSLDRGSMAFFGQGTRLTVV.

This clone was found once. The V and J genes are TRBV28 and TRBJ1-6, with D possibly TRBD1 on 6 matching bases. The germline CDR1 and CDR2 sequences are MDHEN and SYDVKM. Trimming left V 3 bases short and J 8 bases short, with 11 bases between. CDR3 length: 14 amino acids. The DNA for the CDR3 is TGTGCCAGCAGTTTTGGGACAACGGATTCACCCCTCCACTTT. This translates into CASSFGTTDSPLHF.

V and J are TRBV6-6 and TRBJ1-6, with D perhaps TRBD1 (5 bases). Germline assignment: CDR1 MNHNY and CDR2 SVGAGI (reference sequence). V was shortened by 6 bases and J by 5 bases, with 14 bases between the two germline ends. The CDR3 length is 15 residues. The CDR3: CASREPGPNNSPLHF. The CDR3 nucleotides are TGTGCCAGCAGAGAACCGGGACCGAATAATTCACCCCTCCACTTT.

CDR3 DNA sequence: TGTGCCAGCAGTTTTCTTGGGGACCAAAATGAAAAACTGTTTTTT. Amino acid sequence: CASSFLGDQNEKLFF. This chain connects TRBV27 to TRBJ1-4; tentatively, D is TRBD1 (5 bases). CDR3 length equals 15 residues. V shed 3 bases and J shed 5 bases, with 13 bases lying between them. Germline V gene sequence: CDR1 MNHEY, CDR2 SMNVEV (reference sequence).